This TCR beta chain was documented in a study of OX40 agonist ivuxolimab in advanced cancers. On the study more broadly: Each dose-escalation patient presented with hepatocellular carcinoma, melanoma, renal cell or head and neck cancer. Study-wide results and limits: Antigen specificity was not determined for the expanded peripheral T cells. CD4+ and CD8+ T cells in blood underwent clonal expansion by week 6 at 0.1 to 3.0 mg/kg.

The method was immunoSEQ multiplex PCR; TCRdb's version includes in-frame clones alone and lacks a portion of them. Here the sample spans some 65,000 clones, 89% being singletons. A word on this clone: What it binds is unknown.

The receptor's source is an adult with an advanced solid tumor such as melanoma, head and neck, liver or kidney cancer. The sequences come from CD4+ or CD8+ T cells sorted from blood, collected in a trial of the OX40 agonist ivuxolimab.

The CDR3 region is CASSVGQGRDYGYTF. CDR3 nucleotides: TGTGCCAGCAGCGTAGGACAGGGCCGGGACTATGGCTACACCTTC. The chain has TRBV9 and TRBJ1-2, with 7 bases matching TRBD1. CDR1 SGDLS and CDR2 YYNGEE come from the germline V gene. Trimming took 0 bases from V and 3 from J; bases not matched to a gene: 5. The CDR3 spans 15 residues.